Listed below are T cell receptor beta chains from one sample, sequenced in a study of T cell repertoires in ileal Crohn's disease. Assay used: immunoSEQ multiplex PCR; TCRdb lists only in-frame clones, some missing. The table lists some 17,000 clones, about 70% of them singletons, with around 3.9% in the top ten. The sample was ileal tissue. The receptors stem from an adult with Crohn's disease. CDR3s include the opening cysteine and the closing phenylalanine or tryptophan. D genes are given only for firm matches. Only some rows state a clone size, as once, few, many or a class for expanded clones.

J gene: TRBJ2-1
D gene: TRBD2
V gene: TRBV4-1
clone size: NA
CDR3 protein: CASSQAGTSGGAEQFF
CDR3 DNA: TGCGCCAGCAGCCAGGCCGGGACTAGCGGGGGGGCTGAGCAGTTCTTC

J gene: TRBJ2-7
D gene: NA
V gene: TRBV12-5
clone size: NA
CDR3 protein: CASGPGPYEQYF
CDR3 DNA: TGTGCTAGTGGCCCCGGGCCCTACGAGCAGTACTTC

J gene: TRBJ2-7
D gene: NA
V gene: TRBV7-6
clone size: once
CDR3 protein: CASSLASGIYEQYF
CDR3 DNA: TGTGCCAGCAGCTTAGCTTCCGGAATCTACGAGCAGTACTTC

J gene: TRBJ2-7
D gene: TRBD1
V gene: TRBV10-3
clone size: medium-sized
CDR3 protein: CAISDRGGPYEQYF
CDR3 DNA: TGTGCCATCAGCGACAGGGGGGGGCCCTACGAGCAGTACTTC

J gene: TRBJ2-7
D gene: NA
V gene: TRBV6-1
clone size: NA
CDR3 protein: CASSISSYEQYF
CDR3 DNA: TGTGCCAGCAGCATCAGCTCCTACGAGCAGTACTTC

J gene: TRBJ2-3
D gene: TRBD2
V gene: TRBV14
clone size: NA
CDR3 protein: CASSQEVPGLAVPDTQYF
CDR3 DNA: TGTGCCAGCAGCCAAGAGGTCCCGGGACTAGCGGTCCCAGATACGCAGTATTTT

J gene: TRBJ2-7
D gene: TRBD2
V gene: TRBV6-5
clone size: NA
CDR3 protein: CASSGAGVGRPEQYF
CDR3 DNA: TGTGCCAGCAGCGGGGCGGGAGTGGGTCGGCCCGAGCAGTACTTC

J gene: TRBJ2-7
D gene: NA
V gene: TRBV5-4
clone size: NA
CDR3 protein: CASNTMGAYEQYF
CDR3 DNA: TGTGCCAGCAACACCATGGGGGCCTACGAGCAGTACTTC

J gene: TRBJ1-5
D gene: NA
V gene: TRBV6-1
clone size: NA
CDR3 protein: CASLQGGGNQPQHF
CDR3 DNA: TGTGCCAGCCTCCAGGGAGGGGGCAATCAGCCCCAGCATTTT

J gene: TRBJ2-6
D gene: NA
V gene: TRBV11-2
clone size: NA
CDR3 protein: CASSLAGANVLTF
CDR3 DNA: TGTGCCAGCAGCTTAGCTGGGGCCAACGTCCTGACTTTC

J gene: TRBJ2-7
D gene: NA
V gene: TRBV28
clone size: NA
CDR3 protein: CASSPPVGSYEQYF
CDR3 DNA: TGTGCCAGCAGCCCCCCGGTGGGTTCGTACGAGCAGTACTTC

J gene: TRBJ2-3
D gene: TRBD2
V gene: TRBV7-2
clone size: NA
CDR3 protein: CASSVGLAGDTQYF
CDR3 DNA: TGTGCCAGCAGCGTGGGACTAGCAGGAGATACGCAGTATTTT

J gene: TRBJ2-5
D gene: NA
V gene: TRBV2
clone size: NA
CDR3 protein: CASIPEGGAQYF
CDR3 DNA: TGTGCCAGCATCCCCGAGGGGGGAGCCCAGTACTTC

J gene: TRBJ2-1
D gene: TRBD1
V gene: TRBV2
clone size: few
CDR3 protein: CARTSRGTDLRDEQFF
CDR3 DNA: TGTGCCAGAACGTCGAGGGGGACAGACCTTAGGGATGAGCAGTTCTTC

J gene: TRBJ1-1
D gene: TRBD1
V gene: TRBV29-1
clone size: once
CDR3 protein: CSVQGASPATEAFF
CDR3 DNA: TGCAGCGTACAGGGGGCAAGTCCAGCCACTGAAGCTTTCTTT

J gene: TRBJ1-6
D gene: NA
V gene: TRBV6-5
clone size: NA
CDR3 protein: CASRPQGGYNSPLHF
CDR3 DNA: TGTGCCAGCAGGCCTCAGGGAGGGTATAATTCACCCCTCCACTTT

J gene: TRBJ1-1
D gene: NA
V gene: TRBV6-1
clone size: NA
CDR3 protein: CASSENRPKEAFF
CDR3 DNA: TGTGCCAGCAGTGAAAATCGGCCAAAAGAAGCTTTCTTT

J gene: TRBJ2-7
D gene: NA
V gene: TRBV5-4
clone size: NA
CDR3 protein: CASSPGQGGYEQYF
CDR3 DNA: TGTGCCAGCAGCCCGGGGCAGGGGGGGTACGAGCAGTACTTC

J gene: TRBJ2-7
D gene: NA
V gene: TRBV5-1
clone size: NA
CDR3 protein: CASSRGPDSYEQYF
CDR3 DNA: TGCGCCAGCAGCCGGGGACCAGATTCCTACGAGCAGTACTTC

J gene: TRBJ2-2
D gene: NA
V gene: TRBV5-1
clone size: NA
CDR3 protein: CASSPTGNTGELFF
CDR3 DNA: TGCGCCAGCAGCCCAACAGGGAACACCGGGGAGCTGTTTTTT

J gene: TRBJ2-2
D gene: NA
V gene: TRBV5-8
clone size: NA
CDR3 protein: CASSRTLVVGELFF
CDR3 DNA: TGTGCCAGCAGCCGTACCCTAGTGGTCGGGGAGCTGTTTTTT

J gene: TRBJ2-1
D gene: NA
V gene: TRBV28
clone size: NA
CDR3 protein: CASSLGQGGYNEQFF
CDR3 DNA: TGTGCCAGCAGTTTAGGGCAGGGGGGATACAATGAGCAGTTCTTC

J gene: TRBJ2-3
D gene: NA
V gene: TRBV21-1
clone size: NA
CDR3 protein: CASSKGAGSFDTQYF
CDR3 DNA: TGTGCCAGCAGCAAGGGAGCGGGGTCCTTTGATACGCAGTATTTT

J gene: TRBJ2-1
D gene: TRBD2
V gene: TRBV4-2
clone size: NA
CDR3 protein: CASSQPVGLAAEQFF
CDR3 DNA: TGTGCCAGCAGTCAACCAGTGGGACTAGCAGCTGAGCAGTTCTTC

J gene: TRBJ2-3
D gene: TRBD2
V gene: TRBV6-4
clone size: NA
CDR3 protein: CASNFSGRGSDTQYF
CDR3 DNA: TGTGCCAGCAATTTCAGCGGGAGGGGCTCAGATACGCAGTATTTT

J gene: TRBJ2-3
D gene: NA
V gene: TRBV18
clone size: NA
CDR3 protein: CASSPKPDTQYF
CDR3 DNA: TGTGCCAGCTCACCAAAACCAGATACGCAGTATTTT

J gene: TRBJ2-1
D gene: NA
V gene: TRBV4-3
clone size: NA
CDR3 protein: CASSLLQGGGNEQFF
CDR3 DNA: TGCGCCAGCAGCCTACTACAGGGGGGGGGAAATGAGCAGTTCTTC

J gene: TRBJ1-1
D gene: TRBD1
V gene: TRBV13
clone size: NA
CDR3 protein: CASSLTGGGNTEAFF
CDR3 DNA: TGTGCCAGCAGCCTCACAGGGGGCGGAAACACTGAAGCTTTCTTT